Below are 27 T cell receptor beta chains sequenced from a single sample in a study of cytomegalovirus exposure and HLA in healthy donors. The PCR was carried out with 60 Vbeta primers and 13 Jbeta primers. The method was immunoSEQ multiplex PCR; TCRdb's version includes in-frame clones alone and lacks a portion of them. The sample includes about 190,000 clones, about 81% seen only once; the top ten take about 1.8%. Sequencing was performed on PBMCs. The receptors derive from a man between 18 and 35 years old in good health and CMV-seronegative.

The chain combines TRBV6-1 with TRBJ1-6; 8 bases are shared with TRBD1. The CDR3 consists of 15 residues. V gave up 0 bases and J gave up 5 bases; unmatched junction bases: 0. The germline CDR1 and CDR2 sequences are MNHNS and SASEGT. The CDR3 sequence: CASSEAQGDNSPLHF. The CDR3 coding sequence is TGTGCCAGCAGTGAAGCACAGGGGGATAATTCACCCCTCCACTTT.

This clone was seen a single time. The chain recombines TRBV18 with TRBJ1-2; unclear D gene. CDR1 is KGHSH, CDR2 LQKENI, per germline. V was pared by 7 bases and J by 5 bases, with 14 bases between. CDR3 length: 13 amino acids. The CDR3 nucleotides read TGTGCCAGCTGGCAGGATTCTGGGTATGGCTACACCTTC. Translating it yields CASWQDSGYGYTF.

The chain has TRBV6-5 and TRBJ2-3, with 12 nucleotides matching TRBD2. Germline V lookup: CDR1 MNHEY, CDR2 SVGAGI. The junction had 1 base not matched to a gene; V was cut back by 7 bases and J by 2 bases. The CDR3 runs to 14 residues. The CDR3 sequence: CASTSGGATDTQYF. CDR3 nucleotides: TGTGCCAGCACTAGCGGGGGGGCCACAGATACGCAGTATTTT.

The chain uses TRBV6-1 and TRBJ1-3; 9 bases are a match to TRBD1. This CDR3 has 18 amino acids. V was pared by 2 bases and J by 1 base, with 9 bases of the junction left unmatched. The germline gives CDR1 MNHNS, CDR2 SASEGT. DNA for the CDR3: TGTGCCAGCAGTGAATCCGGACAGGGGTCCTCATCTGGAAACACCATATATTTT. This translates into CASSESGQGSSSGNTIYF.

This chain connects TRBV5-6 to TRBJ2-7, with 7 bases matching TRBD2. After removal of 7 bases from V and 0 bases from J, the junction contained 7 bases not matched to a gene. This CDR3 contains 14 residues. Per the germline V gene, CDR1 is SGHDT and CDR2 is YYEEEE. CDR3 DNA: TGTGCCAGCCACTGGGGAGGGGCCTCCTACGAGCAGTACTTC. It yields the protein CASHWGGASYEQYF.

V is TRBV12-5 and J is TRBJ1-6, with 8 bases fitting TRBD1. The CDR3 runs 14 residues. The trim removed 5 bases at V and 9 bases at J, leaving 6 bases unmatched. Germline V gene sequence: CDR1 LGHNT, CDR2 FRNRAP. For the CDR3, the DNA is TGTGCTAGTGGTCTCGGACAGGGATCTTCACCCCTCCACTTT. Protein product: CASGLGQGSSPLHF.

The chain recombines TRBV19 with TRBJ1-4; D unclear. V shed 6 bases and J shed 6 bases, with 14 bases lying between them. Per germline, CDR1 LNHDA and CDR2 SQIVND (reference sequence). This CDR3 contains 14 residues. CDR3 coding DNA: TGTGCCAGTAGGGACCCGGGGAGGGATGAAAAACTGTTTTTT. Translation: CASRDPGRDEKLFF.

Regarding this clone: At the DNA level, this CDR3 is encoded by other sequences in the same sample as well. The chain has TRBV7-9 and TRBJ2-7, with D possibly being TRBD1 (5 bases). V was clipped by 5 bases and J by 4 bases, with 9 bases between them. The CDR3 extends over 12 amino acids. Germline V gene sequence: CDR1 SEHNR, CDR2 FQNEAQ (reference sequence). The CDR3 sequence is CASSPTGYEQYF. The CDR3 DNA is TGTGCCAGCAGCCCCACAGGTTACGAGCAGTACTTC.

This clone was detected a few times. The rearrangement uses TRBV9 and TRBJ1-1, with D possibly TRBD1 on 5 matching bases. In germline, CDR1 is SGDLS, CDR2 YYNGEE. The V and J ends lost 4 bases and 4 bases respectively, with 17 bases between them. The CDR3 consists of 15 residues. The CDR3 here is CASSTRGGGFTEAFF. CDR3 sequence (DNA): TGTGCCAGCAGCACCCGTGGCGGGGGTTTCACTGAAGCTTTCTTT.

This clone was counted once. The chain combines TRBV9 with TRBJ1-2; TRBD1 agrees at 9 bases. Germline lookup yields CDR1 SGDLS and CDR2 YYNGEE. The CDR3 consists of 14 residues. The trim removed 2 bases at V and 4 bases at J, leaving 3 bases unmatched. The CDR3 loop reads CASSVGQGSYGYTF. The CDR3, as DNA: TGTGCCAGCAGCGTGGGACAGGGAAGCTATGGCTACACCTTC.

The chain links TRBV6-1 to TRBJ2-5; maybe TRBD1 (5 bases). This CDR3 spans 12 amino acids. Trimming took 5 bases from V and 5 from J, leaving 9 bases between them. Per the germline V gene, CDR1 is MNHNS and CDR2 is SASEGT. The CDR3 coding sequence is TGTGCCAGCAGTACACACAGGGAGACCCAGTACTTC. Translated, it gives CASSTHRETQYF.

The chain employs TRBV5-4 and TRBJ2-7, with D possibly matching TRBD1 (5 bases). Trimming left V 3 bases short and J 3 bases short, with 16 bases between. CDR1 and CDR2 from the germline V gene are SGHNT and YYREEE (reference sequence). CDR3 length: 15 residues. CDR3 protein: CASSSGKGVGYEQYF. The CDR3, as DNA: TGTGCCAGCAGCTCCGGAAAAGGGGTTGGCTACGAGCAGTACTTC. The full variable domain, rest sourced from reference TRBV5-4 and TRBJ2-7, is ETGVTQSPTHLIKTRGQQVTLRCSSQSGHNTVSWYQQALGQGPQFIFQYYREEENGRGNFPPRFSGLQFPNYSSELNVNALELDDSALYLCASSSGKGVGYEQYFGPGTRLTVT.

This chain uses TRBV28 with TRBJ1-1, with D perhaps TRBD1 (5 bases). Trimming removed 2 bases at V and 2 bases at J, with 12 bases between. The length of the CDR3 is 15 residues. The germline gives CDR1 MDHEN, CDR2 SYDVKM. CDR3 protein: CASSLEWGGNTEAFF. CDR3 in DNA: TGTGCCAGCAGTTTAGAGTGGGGGGGAAACACTGAAGCTTTCTTT. Supplemented by reference TRBV28 and TRBJ1-1, the full variable domain reads DVKVTQSSRYLVKRTGEKVFLECVQDMDHENMFWYRQDPGLGLRLIYFSYDVKMKEKGDIPEGYSVSREKKERFSLILESASTNQTSMYLCASSLEWGGNTEAFFGQGTRLTVV.

This clone has just one count. The chain has TRBV7-2 and TRBJ2-7; 9 nucleotides match TRBD2. V lost 2 bases to trimming and J lost 1 base; unmatched junction nucleotides: 0. The CDR3 length is 14 residues. Germline CDR1 SGHTA, CDR2 FQGNSA. CDR3 loop: CASSLLAGSYEQYF. In DNA, the CDR3 is TGTGCCAGCAGCTTACTAGCGGGATCCTACGAGCAGTACTTC.

In this sample, this clone turned up a few times. The J gene is TRBJ2-2, the V gene TRBV9; D remains ambiguous. CDR3 length equals 16 residues. The V gene's germline CDR1 is SGDLS and CDR2 YYNGEE. Trimming left V 2 bases short and J 5 bases short, with 16 bases between. CDR3 sequence reads: CASSVSLRRETGELFF. The CDR3 DNA reads as TGTGCCAGCAGCGTTAGCCTACGGAGAGAGACCGGGGAGCTGTTTTTT.

The V call is TRBV11-2, the J call TRBJ2-3; D is unresolved. This CDR3 region has 13 residues. V lost 1 base, J lost 4 bases, and 6 bases lay in between. Germline-derived CDR1 and CDR2 are SGHAT and FQNNGV. CDR3 protein: CASSLAGSDTQYF. CDR3 nucleotide sequence: TGTGCCAGCAGCTTAGCGGGTTCAGATACGCAGTATTTT.

The rearrangement joins TRBV7-3 to TRBJ2-2, with 7 nucleotides matching TRBD1. The CDR3 has 15 residues. Germline CDR1 and CDR2: SGHTA and FQGTGA. V lost 5 bases, J lost 4 bases, and 7 bases stayed unmatched. CDR3 DNA: TGTGCCAGCAGCCCTAAGACAGGGTTCACCGGGGAGCTGTTTTTT. It encodes CASSPKTGFTGELFF.

The J gene is TRBJ1-2, the V gene TRBV6-1; perhaps TRBD1 as D (5 bases). The CDR3 runs to 14 residues. V lost 8 bases, J lost 7 bases, and 20 bases lay in between. Looked up from germline, CDR1 is MNHNS and CDR2 is SASEGT. CDR3 sequence: CASGTWGTGAGYTF. The CDR3 DNA reads TGTGCCAGCGGGACCTGGGGGACTGGCGCTGGCTACACCTTC.

V and J are TRBV11-2 and TRBJ2-7; D gene uncertain. CDR3 size: 14 residues. The V and J ends lost 1 base and 1 base respectively, with 8 bases between them. In germline, CDR1 is SGHAT, CDR2 FQNNGV. CDR3: CASSLGPASYEQYF. CDR3 in DNA: TGTGCCAGCAGCTTAGGACCAGCGTCCTACGAGCAGTACTTC.

In this sample, this clone turned up a few times. The chain combines TRBV27 with TRBJ2-3; 7 bases map to TRBD2. The CDR3 length is 13 residues. V was clipped by 5 bases and J by 4 bases; unmatched bases: 3. CDR1 is MNHEY, CDR2 SMNVEV, per germline (reference sequence). CDR3 in DNA: TGTGCCAGCAGTCTCCGGGGGGCAGATACGCAGTATTTT. Translated: CASSLRGADTQYF.

The genes are TRBV6-5 and TRBJ2-5; TRBD1 matches 7 bases. Germline trimming cut 6 bases from V and 2 bases from J; bases unmatched to any gene: 6. Per germline, CDR1 MNHEY and CDR2 SVGAGI. This CDR3 is built from 14 residues. The CDR3 loop reads CASRGDRRQETQYF. The CDR3 nucleotides read TGTGCCAGCAGGGGGGACAGAAGACAAGAGACCCAGTACTTC.

This clone turned up a few times. The chain employs TRBV4-1 and TRBJ2-7; 7 bases map to TRBD1. J gave up 4 bases and V 4 bases, and 10 bases lay outside the gene matches. Germline CDR1 is MGHRA and CDR2 is YSYEKL. The CDR3 has 15 residues. CDR3 sequence: CASSRTGAGSYEQYF. In DNA form, the CDR3 reads TGCGCCAGCAGCCGCACAGGGGCAGGGTCATACGAGCAGTACTTC.

The table lists this clone with a few counts. The DNA for the CDR3 is TGTGCCAGCAGTACACCTGGGCGTCTAGGGGTATCAGAGACCCAGTACTTC. This encodes CASSTPGRLGVSETQYF. The V and J genes are TRBV28 and TRBJ2-5; tentatively, D is TRBD1 (5 bases). Germline CDR1 reads MDHEN; CDR2 reads SYDVKM. V was shortened by 5 bases and J by 4 bases, with 23 bases between the two germline ends. The CDR3 sequence is 17 residues long.

This sequence joins TRBV29-1 and TRBJ2-3; 7 nucleotides align to TRBD2. The trim removed 4 bases at V and 2 bases at J, leaving 6 bases unmatched. The CDR3 length is 14 residues. The V gene's germline CDR1 is SQVTM and CDR2 ANQGSEA. CDR3 residues: CSVAGRGATDTQYF. DNA of the CDR3: TGCAGCGTTGCAGGGAGGGGAGCCACAGATACGCAGTATTTT.

This rearrangement joins TRBV15 to TRBJ1-4; maybe TRBD1 (6 bases). The CDR3 is 15 amino acids. Per germline, CDR1 LNHNV and CDR2 YYDKDF (reference sequence). V shed 0 bases and J shed 5 bases, with 10 bases lying between them. The CDR3 nucleotides read TGTGCCACCAGCAGAGACGGGGGGCCCAATGAAAAACTGTTTTTT. As protein: CATSRDGGPNEKLFF.

V usage is TRBV28 and J usage is TRBJ2-7; the D gene is possibly TRBD1 (5 bases). V gave up 3 bases and J gave up 0 bases, with 12 bases separating them. The CDR3 is 15 residues long. Germline CDR1 is MDHEN and CDR2 is SYDVKM. CDR3 loop: CASSFKGLPSYEQYF. CDR3 bases: TGTGCCAGCAGTTTTAAGGGGCTCCCCTCCTACGAGCAGTACTTC.

The chain couples TRBV6-5 to TRBJ2-5, with TRBD1 identical over 10 bases. In germline, CDR1 is MNHEY, CDR2 SVGAGI. V lost 0 bases, J lost 5 bases, and 3 bases stayed unmatched. CDR3 length: 15 residues. CDR3 bases: TGTGCCAGCAGTTACTCGCTGGACAGGGGGGAGACCCAGTACTTC. Translation gives CASSYSLDRGETQYF.